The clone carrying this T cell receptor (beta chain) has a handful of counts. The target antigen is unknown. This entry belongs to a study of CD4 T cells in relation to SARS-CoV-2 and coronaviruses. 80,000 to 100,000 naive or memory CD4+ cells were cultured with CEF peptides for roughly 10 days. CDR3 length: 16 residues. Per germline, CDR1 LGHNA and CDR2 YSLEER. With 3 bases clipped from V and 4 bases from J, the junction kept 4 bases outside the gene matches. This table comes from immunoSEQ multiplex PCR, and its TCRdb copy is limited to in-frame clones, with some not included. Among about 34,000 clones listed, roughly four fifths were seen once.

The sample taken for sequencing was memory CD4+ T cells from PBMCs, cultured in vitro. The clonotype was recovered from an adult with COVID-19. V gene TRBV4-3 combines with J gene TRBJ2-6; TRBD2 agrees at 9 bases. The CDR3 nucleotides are TGCGCCAGCAGCCAGGGACTAGCCTCCGGGGCCAACGTCCTGACTTTC. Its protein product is CASSQGLASGANVLTF.